The 13 T cell receptor beta chains presented below share a single source sample, sequenced in a study of OX40 agonist ivuxolimab in advanced cancers. Measured with immunoSEQ multiplex PCR; TCRdb has only the in-frame clones, and not every one. The repertoire has fewer than 80,000 clones, 85% of them found once; the top ten carry approximately 0.78%. The sequencing used CD4+ or CD8+ T cells sorted from blood, collected in a trial of the OX40 agonist ivuxolimab. The receptors originated from an adult with an advanced solid tumor such as melanoma, head and neck, liver or kidney cancer.

The CDR3 sequence is CASRFYTGGFTEAFF. CDR3 nucleotides: TGTGCCAGTAGGTTCTATACAGGGGGTTTCACTGAAGCTTTCTTT. V gene TRBV19 combines with J gene TRBJ1-1, with 8 bases that match TRBD1. The CDR3 runs 15 residues. Germline V gives CDR1 LNHDA, CDR2 SQIVND (reference sequence). With V trimmed by 6 bases and J by 4 bases, 10 bases remained unmatched.

V is TRBV5-1 and J is TRBJ2-1; 11 bases align to TRBD2. CDR1 and CDR2 from the germline V gene are SGHRS and YFSETQ. Trimming took 4 bases from V and 6 from J; bases not matched to a gene: 3. This CDR3 is 14 amino acids long. CDR3 protein: CASSGGTSGNEQFF. Here the CDR3 DNA reads TGCGCCAGCAGCGGGGGGACTAGCGGCAATGAGCAGTTCTTC. Full variable domain (outside the CDR3, taken from reference TRBV5-1 and TRBJ2-1): KAGVTQTPRYLIKTRGQQVTLSCSPISGHRSVSWYQQTPGQGLQFLFEYFSETQRNKGNFPGRFSGRQFSNSRSEMNVSTLELGDSALYLCASSGGTSGNEQFFGPGTRLTVL.

The chain joins TRBV30 to TRBJ1-2; the D is unclear. V lost 5 bases and J 8 bases, leaving 15 bases between the germline ends. The length of the CDR3 is 12 residues. In germline, CDR1 is GTSNPN, CDR2 SVGIG (reference sequence). The CDR3 protein is CAWDGNLRGYTF. Written as DNA, the CDR3 is TGTGCCTGGGACGGGAATCTAAGGGGCTACACCTTC.

This clone is a singleton in its sample. The gene calls are TRBV13 and TRBJ1-2; 7 bases agree with TRBD1. Germline CDR1 reads PRHDT; CDR2 reads FYEKMQ (reference sequence). The V and J ends lost 5 bases and 8 bases, in that order; junction bases with no gene match: 14. The CDR3 totals 15 residues. DNA of the CDR3: TGTGCCAGCAGCAGACAGGGAGAAACGACAAGGGGCTACACCTTC. It specifies CASSRQGETTRGYTF.

V usage is TRBV7-9 and J usage is TRBJ2-7; 9 bases fit TRBD1. Germline values: CDR1 SEHNR, CDR2 FQNEAQ (reference sequence). The CDR3 spans 12 residues. V was clipped by 6 bases and J by 6 bases; unmatched bases: 3. CDR3: CASSYRGLEQYF. The CDR3 coding sequence is TGTGCCAGCAGTTACAGGGGGCTCGAGCAGTACTTC.

The genes are TRBV19 and TRBJ1-3, with D uncertain. The germline gives CDR1 LNHDA, CDR2 SQIVND (reference sequence). The CDR3 consists of 14 residues. Trimming stripped 1 base from V and 6 bases from J, with 10 bases between. The CDR3 is CASSIGGSENTIYF. The CDR3, as DNA: TGTGCCAGTAGTATAGGAGGGTCGGAAAACACCATATATTTT.

The chain couples TRBV15 to TRBJ1-5; a possible D gene is TRBD1 (5 bases). Trimming took 3 bases from V and 4 from J, leaving 7 bases between them. Looked up from germline, CDR1 is LNHNV and CDR2 is YYDKDF (reference sequence). The CDR3 contains 13 residues. The CDR3 here is CATSRPGNQPQHF. The CDR3 nucleotides are TGTGCCACCAGCAGGCCAGGGAATCAGCCCCAGCATTTT.

V gene TRBV21-1 combines with J gene TRBJ2-3; the table's D call of TRBD2 was not tested on the DNA. TRBV21-1 is shown as a pseudogene. The CDR3 consists of 16 residues. CDR3 amino acids: CASTLDAPGGADTQYF. CDR3 sequence (DNA): TGTGCCAGCACCCTCGACGCCCCCGGGGGAGCAGATACGCAGTATTTT.

CDR3 DNA sequence: TGTGCCAGCAGCTTAAGGACAGGGGGAGGGGGCGAGCAGTACTTC. Its protein product is CASSLRTGGGGEQYF. The chain carries TRBV7-8 and TRBJ2-7; 10 bases map to TRBD1. CDR1 is SGHVS, CDR2 FQNEAQ, per germline. CDR3 length: 15 amino acids. With V trimmed by 2 bases and J by 6 bases, 7 bases remained unmatched.

This chain joins TRBV2 and TRBJ1-5; D perhaps matches TRBD1 (5 bases). Germline CDR1 is SNHLY and CDR2 is FYNNEI. V lost 7 bases and J lost 7, with 17 bases in between. The CDR3 covers 14 residues. The CDR3 reads CASNSGTRVQPQHF. The CDR3 DNA sequence: TGTGCCAGCAATTCCGGGACCCGGGTCCAGCCCCAGCATTTT.

The CDR3 nucleotides read TGCGCCAGCAGCCCCGGGACAGGGTATAATCAGCCCCAGCATTTT. As protein: CASSPGTGYNQPQHF. The V call is TRBV5-1, the J call TRBJ1-5; the match to TRBD1 covers 9 bases. This CDR3 region has 15 residues. V trimming: 4 bases; J trimming: 4 bases; junction bases outside the gene matches: 6. CDR1 and CDR2 from the germline V gene are SGHRS and YFSETQ.

The chain recombines TRBV5-1 with TRBJ2-7, with 15 bases that match TRBD2. The V gene end was trimmed by 6 bases and the J gene end by 0 bases; junction bases not matched to a gene: 7. The germline CDR1 and CDR2 sequences are SGHRS and YFSETQ. This CDR3 spans 17 amino acids. The CDR3, as DNA: TGCGCCAGCAACATCGGGACTAGCGGGAGGAACTCCTACGAGCAGTACTTC. Its protein is CASNIGTSGRNSYEQYF. Variable domain in full (rest from reference TRBV5-1 and TRBJ2-7): KAGVTQTPRYLIKTRGQQVTLSCSPISGHRSVSWYQQTPGQGLQFLFEYFSETQRNKGNFPGRFSGRQFSNSRSEMNVSTLELGDSALYLCASNIGTSGRNSYEQYFGPGTRLTVT.

This chain links TRBV7-9 with TRBJ1-3; no firm D call. V gave up 5 bases and J gave up 4 bases, with 9 bases separating them. This CDR3 has 13 residues. Germline CDR1 and CDR2: SEHNR and FQNEAQ (reference sequence). CDR3 nucleotides: TGTGCCAGCAGCCTTAGTGGGGGAAACACCATATATTTT. The encoded protein is CASSLSGGNTIYF.